The source of this TCR beta chain is a study of cytomegalovirus exposure and HLA in healthy donors. PCR involved 60 Vbeta and 13 Jbeta primers. Clones were read by immunoSEQ multiplex PCR, and TCRdb kept only the in-frame ones, dropping some. In the table there are some 140,000 clones, 76% of which are singletons. In nominal health when sampled, donors likely had unrecorded immune exposures nonetheless. General observations from the study: A later analysis found that most CMV-associated TCR beta chains appeared HLA-restricted. Sequencing likely generated an artifact that appeared as a cluster of highly shared sequence variants.

With regard to this clone: The antigen remains unidentified.

The sequenced sample was PBMCs. The sequence was collected from a female donor in good health and CMV-seropositive.

The CDR3 is CASSVGGGEYNEQFF. In DNA, the CDR3 is TGTGCCAGCAGCGTCGGTGGCGGGGAGTACAATGAGCAGTTCTTC. The chain carries TRBV9 and TRBJ2-1; tentatively, D is TRBD2 (6 bases). Germline V lookup: CDR1 SGDLS, CDR2 YYNGEE. The CDR3 sequence is 15 residues long. Trimming took off 2 bases at V and 4 bases at J, with 13 bases between the two ends.